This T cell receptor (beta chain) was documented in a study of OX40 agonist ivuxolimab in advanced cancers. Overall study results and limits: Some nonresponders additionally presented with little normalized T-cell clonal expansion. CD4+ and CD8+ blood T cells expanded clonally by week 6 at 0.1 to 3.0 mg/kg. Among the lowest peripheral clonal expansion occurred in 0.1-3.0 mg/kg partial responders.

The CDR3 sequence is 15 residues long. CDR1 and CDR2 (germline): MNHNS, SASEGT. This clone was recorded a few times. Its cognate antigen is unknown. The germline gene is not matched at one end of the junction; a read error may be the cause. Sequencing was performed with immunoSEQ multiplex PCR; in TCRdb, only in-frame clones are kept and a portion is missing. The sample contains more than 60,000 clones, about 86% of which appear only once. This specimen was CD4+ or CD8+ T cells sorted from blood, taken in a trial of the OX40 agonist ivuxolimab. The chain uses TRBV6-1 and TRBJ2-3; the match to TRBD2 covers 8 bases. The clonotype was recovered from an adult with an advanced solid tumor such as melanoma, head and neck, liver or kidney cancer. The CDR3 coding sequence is TGTGCCAGCAGTGCCGGCGGGGGGAGCATAGATACGCAGTATTTT. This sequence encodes CASSAGGGSIDTQYF.